The 16 T cell receptor beta chains presented below share a single source sample, sequenced in a study of blood T cell repertoires in COVID-19. Generated by immunoSEQ multiplex PCR, the TCRdb table keeps only in-frame clones and is missing some. The table includes about 73,000 clones, approximately 84% detected once. Sequencing was done on a sample of peripheral blood. The receptors shown here come from a human donor in a cohort sampled during active COVID-19.

DNA for the CDR3: TGTGCCAGTAGTCCCGTCGGAGCGCATGAAGCTTTCTTT. It translates to CASSPVGAHEAFF. The rearrangement uses TRBV19 and TRBJ1-1; D remains unclear. Germline CDR1 LNHDA, CDR2 SQIVND (reference sequence). Trimming removed 5 bases at V and 7 bases at J, with 14 bases between. The CDR3 has 13 amino acids.

The gene calls are TRBV9 and TRBJ2-5; 7 bases agree with TRBD2. The germline V gene has CDR1 SGDLS and CDR2 YYNGEE. The V segment lost 6 bases and the J segment 1 base; nucleotides outside the gene matches: 9. The CDR3 totals 15 residues. Written as DNA, the CDR3 is TGTGCCAGCACCGAAAGCGGGGCGACCCAAGAGACCCAGTACTTC. Translated: CASTESGATQETQYF. Together with reference TRBV9 and TRBJ2-5, the CDR3 gives the full variable domain: DSGVTQTPKHLITATGQRVTLRCSPRSGDLSVYWYQQSLDQGLQFLIQYYNGEERAKGNILERFSAQQFPDLHSELNLSSLELGDSALYFCASTESGATQETQYFGPGTRLLVL.

The chain joins TRBV2 to TRBJ2-7, with a tentative D call TRBD1 (6 bases). This CDR3 region has 16 residues. Looked up from germline, CDR1 is SNHLY and CDR2 is FYNNEI. Trimming removed 7 bases from V and 2 bases from J, with 21 bases in between. The CDR3 loop is CASTLTGTLLTYEQYF. DNA of the CDR3: TGTGCCAGCACTCTTACCGGGACACTTTTAACCTACGAGCAGTACTTC.

There are many counts of this clone. The chain has TRBV19 and TRBJ2-7, with TRBD1 matching 8 bases. The V and J ends lost 7 bases and 2 bases, in that order; junction bases with no gene match: 4. In germline, CDR1 is LNHDA, CDR2 SQIVND (reference sequence). This CDR3 is built from 13 residues. The CDR3 DNA sequence: TGTGCCAGTACCGGGACAGGAACCTACGAGCAGTACTTC. Translated: CASTGTGTYEQYF.

This chain joins TRBV18 and TRBJ2-5; a weak D match, TRBD1 (5 bases). The germline V gene has CDR1 KGHSH and CDR2 LQKENI. The V and J ends lost 2 bases and 1 base respectively, with 8 bases between them. CDR3 size: 14 residues. The CDR3, as DNA: TGTGCCAGCTCACCAAGCAGGGTCCAAGAGACCCAGTACTTC. Protein sequence: CASSPSRVQETQYF. Together with reference TRBV18 and TRBJ2-5, the CDR3 gives the full variable domain: NAGVMQNPRHLVRRRGQEARLRCSPMKGHSHVYWYRQLPEEGLKFMVYLQKENIIDESGMPKERFSAEFPKEGPSILRIQQVVRGDSAAYFCASSPSRVQETQYFGPGTRLLVL.

The V call is TRBV5-4, the J call TRBJ2-1, with 10 nucleotides matching TRBD2. The CDR3 extends over 15 amino acids. From germline, CDR1 is SGHNT and CDR2 YYREEE (reference sequence). The junction had 8 bases not matched to a gene; V was cut back by 5 bases and J by 6 bases. CDR3 residues: CASREGLATLNEQFF. The CDR3 coding sequence is TGTGCCAGCAGAGAGGGACTAGCGACGCTCAATGAGCAGTTCTTC.

The chain carries TRBV14 and TRBJ1-2; 7 bases fit TRBD1. The CDR3 consists of 13 residues. Germline CDR1 and CDR2: SGHDN and FVKESK. The trim removed 4 bases at V and 3 bases at J, leaving 2 bases unmatched. CDR3 in DNA: TGTGCCAGCAGCCGAGACAGGGACTATGGCTACACCTTC. Translating gives CASSRDRDYGYTF.

In nucleotides, the CDR3 is TGTGCCAGCAGTTTTGCGGGCCGGTCACCCCTCCACTTT. This codes for CASSFAGRSPLHF. The genes are TRBV28 and TRBJ1-6; D remains ambiguous. Germline CDR1 is MDHEN and CDR2 is SYDVKM. The V and J ends lost 3 bases and 10 bases respectively, with 10 bases between them. The CDR3 sequence is 13 residues long.

V usage is TRBV13 and J usage is TRBJ1-1; the match to TRBD1 covers 9 bases. V lost 5 bases and J lost 2; bases outside the gene matches: 3. From germline, CDR1 is PRHDT and CDR2 FYEKMQ (reference sequence). The length of the CDR3 is 14 residues. DNA for the CDR3: TGTGCCAGCAGCCAGGGACAGGGAAACACTGAAGCTTTCTTT. Protein product: CASSQGQGNTEAFF.

The chain's CDR3 is CASSLAGLAAGELFF. CDR3 nucleotides: TGTGCCAGCAGCCTGGCCGGACTAGCAGCCGGGGAGCTGTTTTTT. J is TRBJ2-2 and V is TRBV5-4, with 8 bases matching TRBD2. Germline CDR1 SGHNT, CDR2 YYREEE (reference sequence). Trimming at V came to 4 bases and at J to 6 bases, leaving 8 bases not matched to a gene. This CDR3 has 15 residues.

The J gene is TRBJ1-5, the V gene TRBV27; 8 bases are a match to TRBD1. Germline CDR1 is MNHEY and CDR2 is SMNVEV (reference sequence). The CDR3 covers 16 residues. V dropped 5 bases and J dropped 4; count of bases not matched to a gene: 10. The CDR3 here is CASSPIGQGNNQPQHF. CDR3 sequence (DNA): TGTGCCAGCAGTCCCATAGGACAGGGAAATAATCAGCCCCAGCATTTT.

The chain joins TRBV7-3 to TRBJ2-3; no definite D call. V lost 1 base and J 6 bases, leaving 8 bases between the germline ends. The CDR3 consists of 13 residues. Germline CDR1 reads SGHTA; CDR2 reads FQGTGA. CDR3 sequence (DNA): TGTGCCAGCAGCTTAAGGCCCCGTGATACGCAGTATTTT. This sequence encodes CASSLRPRDTQYF.

V is TRBV4-1 and J is TRBJ2-1; tentative D call: TRBD1 (6 bases). CDR3 size: 13 residues. V lost 5 bases and J lost 7, with 12 bases in between. Per germline, CDR1 MGHRA and CDR2 YSYEKL. This CDR3 reads CASSWGPGNEQFF. Here the CDR3 DNA reads TGCGCCAGCAGCTGGGGGCCGGGAAATGAGCAGTTCTTC.

V gene TRBV7-3 combines with J gene TRBJ2-3, with D tentatively TRBD1 (6 bases). Germline loops: CDR1 SGHTA, CDR2 FQGTGA. V shed 4 bases and J shed 2 bases, with 10 bases lying between them. The CDR3 covers 14 residues. CDR3 in DNA: TGTGCCAGCAGCTCAGGACAGCCCACAGATACGCAGTATTTT. It translates to CASSSGQPTDTQYF.

This clone was recorded once. The chain carries TRBV7-9 and TRBJ1-1, with D maybe TRBD1 (5 bases). The CDR3 runs 13 residues. Germline V lookup: CDR1 SEHNR, CDR2 FQNEAQ (reference sequence). V was clipped by 5 bases and J by 5 bases, with 12 bases between them. The CDR3 is CASSQGEGTEAFF. For the CDR3, the DNA is TGTGCCAGCAGCCAAGGGGAGGGAACTGAAGCTTTCTTT.

This clone appeared a few times. This chain links TRBV9 with TRBJ1-6; TRBD1 agrees at 7 bases. Germline V gives CDR1 SGDLS, CDR2 YYNGEE. This CDR3 spans 14 amino acids. V dropped 3 bases and J dropped 7; count of bases not matched to a gene: 4. The CDR3 region has the DNA TGTGCCAGCAGCGCTTGGGGACAGAATTCACCCCTCCACTTT. Its translation is CASSAWGQNSPLHF.